Listed below are T cell receptor beta chains from one sample, sequenced in a study of blood T cell repertoires in COVID-19. Libraries were prepared by immunoSEQ multiplex PCR; TCRdb keeps only in-frame clonotypes and omits some of them. The profile shows about 310,000 clones, 80% to 90% of them singletons. What was sequenced was PBMCs or T cells enriched from blood (not recorded which). Receptor source: a man in his thirties or forties who had recovered from COVID-19. Each CDR3 is given with its conserved first and last residue. The D gene is left open where the match is weak. For some rows the clone size is stated as once, few or many, or as a class when expanded; others skip it.

d_call,clone_size,j_call,v_call,cdr3_aa,cdr3_nt
-,-,TRBJ1-2,TRBV5-1,CASSLDRGTSRGYTF,TGCGCCAGCAGCTTGGATAGGGGAACCTCTCGTGGCTACACCTTC
-,-,TRBJ2-5,TRBV7-6,CALGEQETQYF,TGTGCCCTGGGAGAGCAAGAGACCCAGTACTTC
-,-,TRBJ1-4,TRBV5-4,CASSLAAGAGNEKLFF,TGTGCCAGCAGCTTGGCCGCGGGGGCTGGTAATGAAAAACTGTTTTTT
-,-,TRBJ2-7,TRBV7-7,CASSAQGSYEQYF,TGTGCTAGCAGCGCCCAGGGGTCCTACGAGCAGTACTTC
-,once,TRBJ2-1,TRBV5-1,CASTTTGFYNEQFF,TGCGCCAGCACTACAACGGGGTTCTACAATGAGCAGTTCTTC
TRBD1,few,TRBJ2-7,TRBV5-1,CASRVGQGANEQYF,TGCGCCAGCAGGGTAGGCCAGGGGGCGAACGAGCAGTACTTC
TRBD1,few,TRBJ2-7,TRBV11-1,CASSLGRGSYEQYF,TGTGCCAGCAGCTTAGGCAGGGGGTCCTACGAGCAGTACTTC
TRBD2,-,TRBJ2-3,TRBV19,CASREAGTSTDTQYF,TGTGCCAGCCGAGAAGCGGGGACTAGCACAGATACGCAGTATTTT
-,-,TRBJ1-1,TRBV19,CASSIVWEGRETEAFF,TGTGCCAGTAGTATAGTGTGGGAGGGCCGCGAAACTGAAGCTTTCTTT
TRBD1,few,TRBJ1-2,TRBV5-1,CASSLQGPLDYGYTF,TGCGCCAGCAGCTTACAGGGGCCCCTAGACTATGGCTACACCTTC
-,-,TRBJ1-2,TRBV5-4,CASSLEGGINYGYTF,TGTGCCAGCAGCTTGGAGGGAGGGATTAACTATGGCTACACCTTC
-,once,TRBJ2-1,TRBV9,CASSVGPSAYNEQFF,TGTGCCAGCAGCGTAGGCCCCTCGGCCTACAATGAGCAGTTCTTC
-,-,TRBJ1-1,TRBV1,CTSSQDSGYEAFF,TGCACCAGCAGCCAAGATTCGGGATATGAAGCTTTCTTT
-,once,TRBJ2-1,TRBV14,CASSQARGAGIYNEQFF,TGTGCCAGCAGCCAAGCCCGTGGGGCGGGGATCTACAATGAGCAGTTCTTC
-,-,TRBJ1-2,TRBV13,CASSSFDRNYGYTF,TGTGCCAGCAGCTCCTTTGACAGAAACTATGGCTACACCTTC
-,-,TRBJ1-2,TRBV30,CAWSSNRERDYGYTF,TGTGCCTGGAGTTCAAACAGGGAAAGGGACTATGGCTACACCTTC
-,-,TRBJ1-4,TRBV6-8,CASSSGVREKLFF,TGTGCCAGCAGTTCAGGGGTACGTGAAAAACTGTTTTTT
-,-,TRBJ1-4,TRBV11-2,CASSPRGPGLGIYEKLFF,TGTGCCAGCAGCCCTCGTGGGCCGGGGTTGGGGATTTATGAAAAACTGTTTTTT
-,-,TRBJ1-3,TRBV5-4,CASSRGQNAGNTIYF,TGTGCCAGCAGCCGCGGACAGAACGCTGGAAACACCATATATTTT
TRBD2,-,TRBJ2-3,TRBV4-2,CASSQGLASGGKADTQYF,TGTGCCAGCAGCCAAGGATTGGCTAGCGGGGGGAAGGCGGATACGCAGTATTTT
TRBD1,-,TRBJ1-2,TRBV19,CASSVYRDRNGYGYTF,TGTGCCAGTAGTGTTTACCGGGACAGAAATGGATATGGCTACACCTTC
TRBD1,-,TRBJ1-3,TRBV6-5,CASRRGQGIGNTIYF,TGTGCCAGCCGTCGGGGACAGGGGATTGGAAACACCATATATTTT
TRBD1,-,TRBJ2-5,TRBV6-5,CASSYGQGAVIETQYF,TGTGCCAGCAGTTATGGACAGGGGGCTGTGATAGAGACCCAGTACTTC
-,-,TRBJ1-2,TRBV6-5,CASSYSQGRGNYGYTF,TGTGCCAGCAGTTACTCCCAAGGGAGGGGGAACTATGGCTACACCTTC
TRBD1,-,TRBJ2-1,TRBV4-1,CASSQDSRGQDEQFF,TGCGCCAGCAGCCAAGATAGCAGGGGGCAGGATGAGCAGTTCTTC
TRBD1,-,TRBJ1-1,TRBV3-1/TRBV3-2,CASSQTRQGEAFF,TGTGCCAGCAGCCAAACGAGACAGGGTGAAGCTTTCTTT
TRBD1,-,TRBJ2-1,TRBV2,CASSTRRAWDSLDNEQFF,TGTGCCAGCAGCACGAGACGAGCTTGGGACAGCCTCGACAATGAGCAGTTCTTC
TRBD2,-,TRBJ2-7,TRBV7-2,CASAPSGLAGHYF,TGTGCCAGCGCCCCCTCGGGGCTAGCGGGGCATTACTTC
TRBD1,few,TRBJ2-3,TRBV11-2,CASSSGGGQGTDTQYF,TGTGCCAGCAGCTCCGGCGGGGGACAGGGTACAGATACGCAGTATTTT
-,once,TRBJ1-3,TRBV30,CAWRSGAGNTIYF,TGTGCCTGGAGGTCAGGGGCTGGAAACACCATATATTTT
-,-,TRBJ1-2,TRBV4-2,CASSQELGQGRGYTF,TGTGCCAGCAGCCAAGAGTTAGGGCAGGGCCGTGGCTACACCTTC
TRBD1,-,TRBJ1-2,TRBV28,CASSLSGGTVHGYTF,TGTGCCAGCAGTTTAAGTGGGGGGACAGTACATGGCTACACCTTC
-,-,TRBJ1-2,TRBV6-5,CASWSGANYGYTF,TGTGCCAGCTGGTCTGGGGCCAACTATGGCTACACCTTC
TRBD2,-,TRBJ2-2,TRBV10-3,CAISEYGTSGGRFRTGELFF,TGTGCCATCAGTGAGTATGGGACTAGCGGGGGCCGATTCAGGACCGGGGAGCTGTTTTTT
TRBD1,once,TRBJ1-2,TRBV10-3,CAIRPMGQELYGYTF,TGTGCCATCAGGCCAATGGGACAGGAGCTCTATGGCTACACCTTC
-,-,TRBJ1-6,TRBV11-2,CASSQTTNSPLHF,TGTGCCAGCAGCCAGACAACGAATTCACCCCTCCACTTT
-,-,TRBJ2-3,TRBV24-1,CATSDMRDIRTSRDTQYF,TGTGCCACCAGTGATATGAGGGACATTCGGACATCTCGAGATACGCAGTATTTT
TRBD2,-,TRBJ2-1,TRBV6-5,CASSNSGGVYNEQFF,TGTGCCAGCAGCAATAGCGGGGGTGTCTACAATGAGCAGTTCTTC
TRBD1,once,TRBJ1-1,TRBV19,CASSRQGLSEAFF,TGTGCCAGTAGTAGACAGGGTCTTTCTGAAGCTTTCTTT
-,-,TRBJ1-6,TRBV6-5,CASTEGARGSPLHF,TGTGCCAGCACAGAAGGGGCTCGAGGTTCACCCCTCCACTTT
TRBD1,-,TRBJ1-1,TRBV6-5,CASSYLAGGTEAFF,TGTGCCAGCAGTTATCTCGCAGGGGGCACTGAAGCTTTCTTT
-,-,TRBJ1-5,TRBV28,CASSRSNQPQHF,TGTGCCAGCAGCAGAAGCAATCAGCCCCAGCATTTT
-,-,TRBJ1-4,TRBV12-3/TRBV12-4,CASQRTENEKLFF,TGTGCCAGCCAACGTACTGAGAATGAAAAACTGTTTTTT
-,-,TRBJ1-6,TRBV4-3,CASSQDTPGGGSPLHF,TGCGCCAGCAGCCAAGACACCCCCGGGGGAGGTTCACCCCTCCACTTT
TRBD2,-,TRBJ2-1,TRBV7-2,CASSPPGLAGSEQFF,TGTGCCAGCAGCCCCCCGGGACTAGCGGGTTCCGAGCAGTTCTTC
TRBD1,-,TRBJ2-5,TRBV5-1,CASRPGQSQETQYF,TGCGCCAGCAGACCGGGACAGTCCCAAGAGACCCAGTACTTC
TRBD2,-,TRBJ2-3,TRBV2,CASSGLAGDTQYF,TGTGCCAGCAGTGGACTAGCTGGCGATACGCAGTATTTT
TRBD2,-,TRBJ2-2,TRBV19,CASSIGLAGELFF,TGTGCCAGTAGTATTGGACTAGCCGGGGAGCTGTTTTTT